The sequence of this T cell receptor beta chain was determined in a study of blood T cells in healthy people across ages. Remarks on this clonotype: Its antigen is as yet unknown.

General study results and limits: The study lacked donor CMV status, which possibly confounded expanded clonotype changes.

The authors drew about 10 milliliters of peripheral blood from each donor. Combining a sample-barcoded 5' primer with a J-beta primer mix, a second PCR ran for roughly 7 to 11 cycles. The template-switch adaptor was a 5' adaptor with 12 random nucleotides. It tagged each cDNA molecule. TCRdb itself ran the 5' RACE reads through MiXCR, one entry per CDR3 protein. The table includes 910,000 or so distinct CDR3 sequences, about 53% detected once. Germline-derived CDR1 and CDR2 are MNHNY and SVGAGI (reference sequence). The ends lost 6 bases at V and 6 bases at J; junction bases unmatched: 4. The CDR3 is 13 amino acids.

The sequencing input was blood. The J gene is TRBJ1-5, the V gene TRBV6-6; 8 bases line up with TRBD1. This sequence originates from a woman aged 55-70 years in good health. The CDR3 DNA is TGTGCCAGCAGGACAGGGGTTTTTCAGCCCCAGCATTTT. As protein: CASRTGVFQPQHF.